What follows are 5 T cell receptor beta chains derived from one specimen sequenced in a study of T cell changes during pregnancy in multiple sclerosis. Here immunoSEQ multiplex PCR was the method, and the copy in TCRdb shows in-frame clones only, minus some. The table includes around 80,000 clones, approximately 93% detected once. Sequencing used peripheral blood, obtained in the second trimester of pregnancy. The receptors here all came from a female donor in good health, enrolled as a control in a pregnancy study.

The gene calls are TRBV5-1 and TRBJ2-5; D perhaps matches TRBD2 (6 bases). The germline V and J ends were trimmed by 7 bases and 1 base, with 17 bases remaining between them. CDR1 and CDR2 from the germline V gene are SGHRS and YFSETQ. This CDR3 comprises 15 residues. CDR3 DNA sequence: TGCGCCAGCGCGGGTCGGGGAGGATTCCAAGAGACCCAGTACTTC. Its protein is CASAGRGGFQETQYF. Complete variable domain (other parts from reference TRBV5-1 and TRBJ2-5): KAGVTQTPRYLIKTRGQQVTLSCSPISGHRSVSWYQQTPGQGLQFLFEYFSETQRNKGNFPGRFSGRQFSNSRSEMNVSTLELGDSALYLCASAGRGGFQETQYFGPGTRLLVL.

The rearrangement joins TRBV2 to TRBJ1-2; D not resolved. The germline V gene has CDR1 SNHLY and CDR2 FYNNEI. The CDR3 is 11 residues long. V was trimmed by 6 bases and J by 2 bases, leaving 4 bases between them. The CDR3 region is CASRENYGYTF. The CDR3 DNA reads as TGTGCCAGCAGGGAGAACTATGGCTACACCTTC.

The chain employs TRBV7-9 and TRBJ1-2, with D perhaps TRBD1 (6 bases). Germline-derived CDR1 and CDR2 are SEHNR and FQNEAQ (reference sequence). The CDR3 covers 14 residues. The ends were cut back, 2 bases at V and 1 base at J, with 8 bases in the middle. The DNA for the CDR3 is TGTGCCAGCAGCTTAATCAGGGGTAACTATGGCTACACCTTC. Its translation is CASSLIRGNYGYTF.

CDR3 region: CASSPTSGLAANPYNEQFF. CDR3 DNA sequence: TGTGCCAGCAGCCCAACTAGTGGACTAGCGGCGAACCCCTACAATGAGCAGTTCTTC. The chain joins TRBV7-9 to TRBJ2-1, with 10 bases aligning to TRBD2. V dropped 5 bases and J dropped 2; count of bases not matched to a gene: 15. This CDR3 contains 19 residues. In germline, CDR1 is SEHNR, CDR2 FQNEAQ (reference sequence).

The V call is TRBV2, the J call TRBJ1-5; D might be TRBD1 (5 bases). Germline V gives CDR1 SNHLY, CDR2 FYNNEI. The V end was cut by 2 bases, the J end by 7 bases, with 9 bases between. The CDR3 extends over 13 amino acids. The CDR3: CASSEWRGQPQHF. The CDR3 nucleotides read TGTGCCAGCAGTGAATGGCGGGGGCAGCCCCAGCATTTT.